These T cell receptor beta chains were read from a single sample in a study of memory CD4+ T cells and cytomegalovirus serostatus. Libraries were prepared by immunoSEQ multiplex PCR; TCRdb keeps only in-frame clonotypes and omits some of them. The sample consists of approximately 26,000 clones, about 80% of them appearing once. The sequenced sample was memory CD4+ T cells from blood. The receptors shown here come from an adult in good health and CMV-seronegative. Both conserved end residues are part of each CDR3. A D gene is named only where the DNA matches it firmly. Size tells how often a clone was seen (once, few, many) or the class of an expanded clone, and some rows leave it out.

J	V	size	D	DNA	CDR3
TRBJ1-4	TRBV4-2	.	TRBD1	TGTGCCAGCAGCCAAGGGGGACAGGGGAATGAAAAACTGTTTTTT	CASSQGGQGNEKLFF
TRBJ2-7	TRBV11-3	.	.	TGTGCCAGCAGCTTCCGGCAGGTGTCCTACGAGCAGTACTTC	CASSFRQVSYEQYF
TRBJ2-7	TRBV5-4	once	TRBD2	TGTGCCAGCAGCCTGGGTGGGGGGGGATCATCCTACGAGCAGTACTTC	CASSLGGGGSSYEQYF
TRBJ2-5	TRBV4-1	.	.	TGCGCCAGCCGCCCCTTACTAAGGTCAGAGACCCAGTACTTC	CASRPLLRSETQYF
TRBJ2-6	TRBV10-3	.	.	TGTGCCATCAGTGGGACAGTAACAAGGAGCTCTGGGGCCAACGTCCTGACTTTC	CAISGTVTRSSGANVLTF
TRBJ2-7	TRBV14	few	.	TGTGCCAGCAGCCCGGGTGCTAGCAGGTACGAGCAGTACTTC	CASSPGASRYEQYF
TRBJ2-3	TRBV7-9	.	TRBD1	TGTGCCAGCAGCCGGGACAGGGTGGGCACAGATACGCAGTATTTT	CASSRDRVGTDTQYF
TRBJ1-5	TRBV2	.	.	TGTGCCAGCAGTCTCAACAGGGTTAGCAATCAGCCCCAGCATTTT	CASSLNRVSNQPQHF
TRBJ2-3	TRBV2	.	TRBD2	TGTGCCAGCAGTCGAAGACTAGCGGAAACGGGAGATACGCAGTATTTT	CASSRRLAETGDTQYF
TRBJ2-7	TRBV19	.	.	TGTGCCAGGGGTGAGGGGACCTACGAGCAGTACTTC	CARGEGTYEQYF
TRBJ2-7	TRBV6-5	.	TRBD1	TGTGCCAGCAGGCGCCTAGGGACAGGGAGCTACGAGCAGTACTTC	CASRRLGTGSYEQYF
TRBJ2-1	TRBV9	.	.	TGTGCCAGCAACAACCAATTCCGGGGGGCAGGCACCTACAATGAGCAGTTCTTC	CASNNQFRGAGTYNEQFF
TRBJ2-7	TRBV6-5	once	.	TGTGCCAGCAGCAAGACAGGCTCCTACGAGCAGTACTTC	CASSKTGSYEQYF
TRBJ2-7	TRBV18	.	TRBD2	TGTGCCAGCACTTCCGGGACTAGCGGCTACGAGCAGTACTTC	CASTSGTSGYEQYF
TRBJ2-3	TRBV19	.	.	TGTGCCAGTAGTCAGAACCGGCGGGATACGCAGTATTTT	CASSQNRRDTQYF